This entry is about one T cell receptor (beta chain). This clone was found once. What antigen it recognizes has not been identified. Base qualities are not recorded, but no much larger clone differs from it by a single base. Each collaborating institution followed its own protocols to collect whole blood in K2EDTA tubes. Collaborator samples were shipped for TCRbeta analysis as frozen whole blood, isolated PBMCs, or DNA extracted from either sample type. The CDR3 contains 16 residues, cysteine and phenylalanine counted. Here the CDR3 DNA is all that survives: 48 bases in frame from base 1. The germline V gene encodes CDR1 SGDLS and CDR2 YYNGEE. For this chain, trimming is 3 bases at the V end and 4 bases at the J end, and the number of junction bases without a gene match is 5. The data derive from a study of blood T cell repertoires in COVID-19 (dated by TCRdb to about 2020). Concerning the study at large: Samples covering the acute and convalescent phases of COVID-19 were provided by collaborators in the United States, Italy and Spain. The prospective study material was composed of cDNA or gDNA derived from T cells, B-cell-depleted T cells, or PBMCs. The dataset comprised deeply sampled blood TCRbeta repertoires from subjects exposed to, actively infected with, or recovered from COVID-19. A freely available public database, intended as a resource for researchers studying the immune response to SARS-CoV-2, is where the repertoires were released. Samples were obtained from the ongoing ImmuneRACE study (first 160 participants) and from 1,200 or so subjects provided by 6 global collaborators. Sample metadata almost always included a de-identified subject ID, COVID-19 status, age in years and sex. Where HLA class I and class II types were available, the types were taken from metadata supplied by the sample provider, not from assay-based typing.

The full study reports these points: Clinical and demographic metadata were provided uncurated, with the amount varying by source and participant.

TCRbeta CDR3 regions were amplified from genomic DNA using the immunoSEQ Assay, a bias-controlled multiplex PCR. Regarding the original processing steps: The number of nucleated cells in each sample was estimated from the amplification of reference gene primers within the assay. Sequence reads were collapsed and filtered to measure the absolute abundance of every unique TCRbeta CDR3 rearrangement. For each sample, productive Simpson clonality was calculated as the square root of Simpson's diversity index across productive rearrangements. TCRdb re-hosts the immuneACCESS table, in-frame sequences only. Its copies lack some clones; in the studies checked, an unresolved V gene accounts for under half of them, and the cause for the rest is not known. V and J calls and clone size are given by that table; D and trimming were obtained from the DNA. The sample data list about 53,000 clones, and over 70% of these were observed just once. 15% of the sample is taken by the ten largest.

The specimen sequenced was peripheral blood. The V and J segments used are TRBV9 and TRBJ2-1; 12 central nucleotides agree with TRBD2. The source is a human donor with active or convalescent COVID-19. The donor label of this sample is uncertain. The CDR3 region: CASSDDLAGGYNEQFF. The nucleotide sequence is TGTGCCAGCAGCGACGACCTAGCGGGAGGGTACAATGAGCAGTTCTTC.